Shown below are 20 T cell receptor beta chains from a single sample sequenced in a study of CD4+ T cells in melanoma. Some clones are missing from TCRdb's copy, which holds only in-frame ones; the method was immunoSEQ multiplex PCR. The sample lists roughly 52,000 clones, roughly three quarters occurring once. The specimen was tumor tissue. These receptors all come from a human donor with melanoma.

The chain links TRBV7-2 to TRBJ2-1; D is ambiguous. The CDR3 has 12 residues. Germline CDR1 reads SGHTA; CDR2 reads FQGNSA. The V and J ends lost 5 bases and 2 bases respectively, with 4 bases between them. CDR3 sequence reads: CASSLPYNEQFF. The CDR3 bases are TGTGCCAGCAGCCTCCCCTACAATGAGCAGTTCTTC.

The rearrangement joins TRBV28 to TRBJ2-7, with 8 bases fitting TRBD1. The CDR3 is made up of 14 amino acids. V lost 5 bases, J lost 3 bases, and 6 bases stayed unmatched. The germline gives CDR1 MDHEN, CDR2 SYDVKM. CDR3 DNA sequence: TGTGCCAGCAGTCAGCCCGGACAGGGCTACGAGCAGTACTTC. It specifies CASSQPGQGYEQYF.

CDR3 loop: CASRLAGGGYEQYF. In nucleotides, the CDR3 is TGTGCCAGCCGACTAGCGGGGGGAGGCTACGAGCAGTACTTC. This rearrangement joins TRBV27 to TRBJ2-7; 13 nucleotides align to TRBD2. The germline V gene has CDR1 MNHEY and CDR2 SMNVEV (reference sequence). V lost 8 bases to trimming and J lost 3 bases; unmatched junction nucleotides: 4. CDR3 length: 14 amino acids.

This clone was seen more than once but under ten times. The V gene is TRBV9, the J gene TRBJ1-5; D not certain. Germline V CDR1 and CDR2: SGDLS, YYNGEE. This CDR3 contains 14 residues. V was clipped by 4 bases and J by 0 bases, with 8 bases between them. CDR3: CASSSTGSNQPQHF. CDR3 DNA: TGTGCCAGCAGCTCCACCGGTAGCAATCAGCCCCAGCATTTT.

This clone was found once. The chain couples TRBV4-2 to TRBJ2-7; unclear D gene. The V gene's germline CDR1 is LGHNA and CDR2 YNFKEQ. This CDR3 has 12 residues. Trimming took off 0 bases at V and 5 bases at J, with 5 bases between the two ends. This CDR3 is CASSQDEHEQYF. CDR3 DNA: TGTGCCAGCAGCCAAGATGAGCACGAGCAGTACTTC.

The rearrangement uses TRBV25-1 and TRBJ2-3; the D is unclear. Germline-derived CDR1 and CDR2 are MGHDK and SYGVNS. V lost 0 bases and J 1 base, leaving 14 bases between the germline ends. The CDR3 loop spans 17 amino acids. CDR3 loop: CASSEYRSPPGTDTQYF. CDR3 sequence (DNA): TGTGCCAGCAGTGAATATAGGAGCCCCCCGGGCACAGATACGCAGTATTTT.

V gene TRBV29-1 combines with J gene TRBJ1-4, with D uncertain. Germline V lookup: CDR1 SQVTM, CDR2 ANQGSEA. The CDR3 runs 12 residues. Deletions cut 4 bases from V and 7 bases from J, with 10 bases between. CDR3 sequence: CSVGAPGEKLFF. The CDR3 DNA reads TGCAGCGTTGGGGCCCCGGGTGAAAAACTGTTTTTT.

The chain uses TRBV5-5 and TRBJ1-4; tentative D call: TRBD1 (6 bases). V lost 3 bases and J lost 5, with 17 bases in between. The CDR3 spans 16 residues. Germline loops: CDR1 SGHKS, CDR2 YYEKEE (reference sequence). The CDR3 loop is CASSWEGGQANEKLFF. CDR3 nucleotide sequence: TGTGCCAGCAGCTGGGAGGGGGGCCAGGCGAATGAAAAACTGTTTTTT.

CDR3 DNA: TGTGCCAGTAGTATGCAGGGTACAACCTACGAGCAGTACTTC. The encoded protein is CASSMQGTTYEQYF. The rearrangement uses TRBV19 and TRBJ2-7, with D possibly matching TRBD1 (5 bases). The ends were cut back, 3 bases at V and 2 bases at J, with 11 bases in the middle. This CDR3 spans 14 amino acids. Germline V gives CDR1 LNHDA, CDR2 SQIVND (reference sequence).

The V gene is TRBV28, the J gene TRBJ2-3; D is possibly TRBD1 (5 bases). The ends were cut back, 5 bases at V and 2 bases at J, with 8 bases in the middle. Germline lookup yields CDR1 MDHEN and CDR2 SYDVKM. The CDR3 runs 13 residues. The CDR3 sequence is CASSLGVTDTQYF. The CDR3 nucleotides read TGTGCCAGCAGTCTAGGGGTCACAGATACGCAGTATTTT.

V is TRBV6-6 and J is TRBJ2-1; D is possibly TRBD1 or TRBD2 (6 bases each). Trimming cost V 0 bases and J 8 bases, with 8 bases left between them. The CDR3 is 13 amino acids. Germline V gene data show CDR1 as MNHNY and CDR2 as SVGAGI (reference sequence). The CDR3 DNA sequence: TGTGCCAGCAGTTACTCGGGGGGCTATGAGCAGTTCTTC. It codes for CASSYSGGYEQFF.

The chain joins TRBV28 to TRBJ2-5; D perhaps matches TRBD1 (5 bases). V gave up 5 bases and J gave up 7 bases, with 14 bases separating them. Per the germline V gene, CDR1 is MDHEN and CDR2 is SYDVKM. The CDR3 length is 13 residues. CDR3 sequence reads: CASSDSVTRTQYF. CDR3 in DNA: TGTGCCAGCAGTGACAGCGTAACTCGGACCCAGTACTTC.

The V gene is TRBV11-2, the J gene TRBJ2-7, with D unclear. This CDR3 spans 18 amino acids. Between the trimmed V and J ends, which lost 4 bases and 0 bases, there was a span of 22 bases. Germline V gene sequence: CDR1 SGHAT, CDR2 FQNNGV. CDR3 sequence (DNA): TGTGCCAGCAGCTCCCCGGACGGCCAAACCCGGAGCTCCTACGAGCAGTACTTC. Its translation is CASSSPDGQTRSSYEQYF.

V and J are TRBV6-6 and TRBJ1-5; maybe TRBD1 (6 bases). The CDR3 covers 14 residues. Looked up from germline, CDR1 is MNHNY and CDR2 is SVGAGI (reference sequence). Trimming cost V 7 bases and J 4 bases, with 14 bases left between them. CDR3 region: CASTLQGENQPQHF. The CDR3 DNA reads as TGTGCCAGCACTTTACAGGGAGAAAATCAGCCCCAGCATTTT.

V gene TRBV4-1 combines with J gene TRBJ2-7; TRBD1 aligns across 7 bases. Trimming at V came to 3 bases and at J to 4 bases, leaving 12 bases not matched to a gene. Germline V gives CDR1 MGHRA, CDR2 YSYEKL. The CDR3 loop spans 16 amino acids. CDR3 loop: CASSHPRTGSYYEQYF. The DNA for the CDR3 is TGCGCCAGCAGCCACCCAAGGACAGGATCCTATTACGAGCAGTACTTC.

The V call is TRBV15, the J call TRBJ2-7; a weak D match, TRBD1 (5 bases). This CDR3 has 14 amino acids. The germline V and J ends were trimmed by 0 bases and 3 bases, with 9 bases remaining between them. Looked up from germline, CDR1 is LNHNV and CDR2 is YYDKDF (reference sequence). This CDR3 reads CATSREGAIYEQYF. As DNA, the CDR3 is TGTGCCACCAGCAGAGAAGGGGCAATCTACGAGCAGTACTTC.

A few counts support this clone. The chain recombines TRBV19 with TRBJ1-4, with D perhaps matching TRBD1 (6 bases). The length of the CDR3 is 14 residues. From germline, CDR1 is LNHDA and CDR2 SQIVND (reference sequence). V shed 9 bases and J shed 7 bases, with 18 bases lying between them. The CDR3 DNA reads as TGTGCCAGCCCAGGGAGGGGACAAGGTGAAAAACTGTTTTTT. This sequence encodes CASPGRGQGEKLFF.

V and J are TRBV4-1 and TRBJ1-4; D is undetermined. The V gene lost 0 bases and the J gene lost 6 bases, with 14 bases spanning the gap. The CDR3 is made up of 16 amino acids. Germline V gives CDR1 MGHRA, CDR2 YSYEKL. The CDR3 spells CASSQDGSVGDEKLFF. The CDR3 nucleotides are TGCGCCAGCAGCCAAGATGGAAGTGTGGGTGATGAAAAACTGTTTTTT.

V gene TRBV27 combines with J gene TRBJ2-4, with D perhaps being TRBD1 or TRBD2 (6 bases each). The germline V gene has CDR1 MNHEY and CDR2 SMNVEV (reference sequence). This CDR3 comprises 13 residues. Trimming removed 0 bases from V and 8 bases from J, with 8 bases in between. CDR3 nucleotides: TGTGCCAGCAGTTTATCAAGGGGGGACATTCAGTACTTC. Amino acid sequence: CASSLSRGDIQYF.

This clone was detected only a few times. The chain recombines TRBV11-1 with TRBJ2-2, with D unresolved. V was pared by 5 bases and J by 11 bases, with 15 bases between. The germline V gene encodes CDR1 SGHAT and CDR2 FQDESV (reference sequence). The CDR3 runs to 13 residues. This chain's CDR3 is CASSHKWGGELFF. The CDR3 region has the DNA TGTGCCAGCAGCCATAAATGGGGTGGAGAGCTGTTTTTT. Combining the CDR3 with reference TRBV11-1 and TRBJ2-2 gives the whole variable domain EAEVAQSPRYKITEKSQAVAFWCDPISGHATLYWYRQILGQGPELLVQFQDESVVDDSQLPKDRFSAERLKGVDSTLKIQPAELGDSAMYLCASSHKWGGELFFGEGSRLTVL.